This T cell receptor (beta chain) derives from a study of cytomegalovirus exposure and HLA in healthy donors. Study context: Per a later analysis, the approximately 690 first-cohort and 120 or so validation repertoires shared one platform.

Notes on this clone: The antigen is unknown.

Among the roughly 120 subjects of the validation cohort, separate from the approximately 700-subject first cohort, were the donors. Deletions cut 2 bases from V and 4 bases from J, with 14 bases between. Germline-derived CDR1 and CDR2 are KGHSH and LQKENI. The CDR3 has 15 amino acids. The data were produced by immunoSEQ multiplex PCR, yet TCRdb's version contains in-frame clones alone and is incomplete. This sample has more than 200,000 clones; more than 75% occur once, and the top ten carry 12%. Study-wide findings and caveats: In a later analysis, first-cohort TCR clusters were found to tend to co-occur in the roughly 120 validation repertoires.

The chain is built from TRBV18 and TRBJ1-2, with no clear D. The source of this sequence is a man younger than 35 in good health and CMV-seropositive. The specimen was PBMCs. This chain's CDR3 is CASSPAGEKGYGYTF. DNA for the CDR3: TGTGCCAGCTCACCAGCGGGAGAGAAAGGCTATGGCTACACCTTC.